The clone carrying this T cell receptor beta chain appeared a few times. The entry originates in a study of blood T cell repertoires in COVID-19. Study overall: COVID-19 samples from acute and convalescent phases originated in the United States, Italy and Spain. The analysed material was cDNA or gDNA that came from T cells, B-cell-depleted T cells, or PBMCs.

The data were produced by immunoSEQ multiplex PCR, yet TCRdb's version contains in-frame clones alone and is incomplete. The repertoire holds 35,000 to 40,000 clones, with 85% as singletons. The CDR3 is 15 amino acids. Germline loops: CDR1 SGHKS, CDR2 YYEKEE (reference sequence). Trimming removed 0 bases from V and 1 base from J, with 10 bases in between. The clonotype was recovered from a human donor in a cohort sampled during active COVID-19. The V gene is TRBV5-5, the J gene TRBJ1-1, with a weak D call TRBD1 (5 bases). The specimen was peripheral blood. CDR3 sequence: CASSLGPGGNTEAFF. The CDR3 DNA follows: TGTGCCAGCAGCTTGGGTCCCGGGGGGAACACTGAAGCTTTCTTT.